The 23 T cell receptor beta chains presented below share a single source sample, sequenced in a study of blood T cell repertoires in COVID-19. TCRdb's copy holds only in-frame clones and misses some; the assay was immunoSEQ multiplex PCR. The table records approximately 500,000 clones, 88% of them present only once. The sample comprised PBMCs or T cells enriched from blood (not recorded which). The receptors originated from a woman in her thirties or forties who had recovered from COVID-19.

The chain is built from TRBV19 and TRBJ2-3; D is undetermined. Trimming cost V 5 bases and J 2 bases, with 8 bases left between them. CDR1 is LNHDA and CDR2 is SQIVND in the germline V gene (reference sequence). There are 13 residues in the CDR3. Here the CDR3 reads CASSFRFTDTQYF. CDR3 DNA: TGTGCCAGTAGTTTCAGATTCACAGATACGCAGTATTTT. Full variable domain (remainder filled in from reference TRBV19 and TRBJ2-3): DGGITQSPKYLFRKEGQNVTLSCEQNLNHDAMYWYRQDPGQGLRLIYYSQIVNDFQKGDIAEGYSVSREKKESFPLTVTSAQKNPTAFYLCASSFRFTDTQYFGPGTRLTVL.

CDR3 DNA: TGTGCCAGCAGCTTAGTTGGACTTGGAGAGACCCAGTACTTC. Protein: CASSLVGLGETQYF. The chain links TRBV7-2 to TRBJ2-5; maybe TRBD2 (5 bases). This CDR3 comprises 14 residues. CDR1 and CDR2 from the germline V gene are SGHTA and FQGNSA. V dropped 1 base and J dropped 4 bases, with 10 bases sitting between them.

This chain uses TRBV2 with TRBJ2-3; the match to TRBD2 covers 11 bases. Per the germline V gene, CDR1 is SNHLY and CDR2 is FYNNEI. This CDR3 comprises 19 residues. Trimming at V came to 0 bases and at J to 3 bases, leaving 11 bases not matched to a gene. CDR3 bases: TGTGCCAGCAGTGAAGCCGGGGTTCTAGCGGGAGGCCGTACAGATACGCAGTATTTT. Translation gives CASSEAGVLAGGRTDTQYF.

The chain couples TRBV5-1 to TRBJ2-1, with 8 positions matching TRBD2. J was trimmed by 7 bases and V by 4 bases; bases with no gene match: 7. The CDR3 covers 14 residues. The germline V gene encodes CDR1 SGHRS and CDR2 YFSETQ. The CDR3 DNA sequence: TGCGCCAGCAGCCCTGGACTAGCTAGTAATGAGCAGTTCTTC. Its protein product is CASSPGLASNEQFF.

The CDR3 here is CASSDRRQGLVQPQHF. Written as DNA, the CDR3 is TGTGCCAGCAGTGATCGTCGGCAGGGTTTGGTTCAGCCCCAGCATTTT. The chain combines TRBV2 with TRBJ1-5, with a tentative D call TRBD1 (5 bases). V dropped 3 bases and J dropped 6 bases, with 18 bases sitting between them. Germline V gene lookup returns CDR1 SNHLY and CDR2 FYNNEI. CDR3 length: 16 amino acids. The entire variable domain, with the rest obtained from reference TRBV2 and TRBJ1-5, is as follows: EPEVTQTPSHQVTQMGQEVILRCVPISNHLYFYWYRQILGQKVEFLVSFYNNEISEKSEIFDDQFSVERPDGSNFTLKIRSTKLEDSAMYFCASSDRRQGLVQPQHFGDGTRLSIL.

This chain uses TRBV7-2 with TRBJ1-5, with D tentatively TRBD1 (5 bases). The CDR3 runs to 19 residues. Trimming took off 5 bases at V and 4 bases at J, with 27 bases between the two ends. Germline assignment: CDR1 SGHTA and CDR2 FQGNSA. CDR3 loop: CASSPGGGAYFPPNQPQHF. DNA for the CDR3: TGTGCCAGCAGCCCGGGGGGGGGAGCCTACTTTCCTCCTAATCAGCCCCAGCATTTT.

The CDR3 sequence is CASSPLREDPYGYTF. CDR3 nucleotide sequence: TGTGCCAGCTCACCACTTCGGGAGGATCCCTATGGCTACACCTTC. The chain carries TRBV18 and TRBJ1-2, with D unclear. Trimming stripped 1 base from V and 4 bases from J, with 13 bases between. This CDR3 has 15 amino acids. Per germline, CDR1 KGHSH and CDR2 LQKENI.

The chain couples TRBV5-4 to TRBJ2-3, with D perhaps matching TRBD1 (6 bases). Trimming pared 3 bases from V and 1 base from J, leaving 9 bases between. Germline CDR1 SGHNT, CDR2 YYREEE (reference sequence). The CDR3 has 14 residues. This chain's CDR3 is CASSSRQGTDTQYF. The DNA for the CDR3 is TGTGCCAGCAGCTCGCGACAGGGCACAGATACGCAGTATTTT.

This sequence joins TRBV7-2 and TRBJ1-1, with D possibly being TRBD1 (5 bases). This CDR3 contains 15 residues. V gave up 5 bases and J gave up 6 bases, with 19 bases separating them. CDR1 and CDR2 (germline): SGHTA, FQGNSA. The CDR3 region is CASSPWEGWLAEAFF. The CDR3 nucleotides are TGTGCCAGCAGCCCTTGGGAGGGGTGGTTGGCTGAAGCTTTCTTT.

This chain uses TRBV27 with TRBJ1-2; 11 bases are shared with TRBD1. The trim removed 2 bases at V and 8 bases at J, leaving 10 bases unmatched. The CDR3 is 16 amino acids. Germline CDR1 reads MNHEY; CDR2 reads SMNVEV (reference sequence). The CDR3 spells CASSLGAGQGVYGYTF. As DNA, the CDR3 is TGTGCCAGCAGTTTAGGCGCGGGACAGGGGGTTTACGGCTACACCTTC.

This chain joins TRBV18 and TRBJ2-7, with TRBD2 identical over 8 bases. The length of the CDR3 is 17 residues. J gave up 0 bases and V 1 base, and 8 bases lay outside the gene matches. Germline V lookup: CDR1 KGHSH, CDR2 LQKENI. CDR3 amino acids: CASSPLVRGGSSYEQYF. As DNA, the CDR3 is TGTGCCAGCTCACCACTAGTCCGGGGGGGAAGCTCCTACGAGCAGTACTTC. The entire variable domain, with the rest obtained from reference TRBV18 and TRBJ2-7, is as follows: NAGVMQNPRHLVRRRGQEARLRCSPMKGHSHVYWYRQLPEEGLKFMVYLQKENIIDESGMPKERFSAEFPKEGPSILRIQQVVRGDSAAYFCASSPLVRGGSSYEQYFGPGTRLTVT.

V is TRBV7-9 and J is TRBJ1-2; 9 bases are a match to TRBD1. This CDR3 has 15 residues. Trimming removed 5 bases from V and 3 bases from J; junction bases left unmatched: 7. Looked up from germline, CDR1 is SEHNR and CDR2 is FQNEAQ (reference sequence). The CDR3 loop is CASSPTGGADYGYTF. CDR3 DNA sequence: TGTGCCAGCAGCCCCACAGGGGGCGCAGACTATGGCTACACCTTC.

The V gene is TRBV6-5, the J gene TRBJ1-1; possible D gene TRBD1, 6 bases. Germline V CDR1 and CDR2: MNHEY, SVGAGI. The CDR3 runs to 14 residues. Trimming removed 6 bases from V and 0 bases from J, with 11 bases in between. The CDR3 DNA reads TGTGCCAGCAGCGAGGGGGGGATGAACACTGAAGCTTTCTTT. Its protein is CASSEGGMNTEAFF.

V and J are TRBV5-8 and TRBJ2-4; unclear D gene. The CDR3 extends over 15 amino acids. Germline V gene lookup returns CDR1 SGHTS and CDR2 YDEGEE. Trimming took off 5 bases at V and 2 bases at J, with 14 bases between the two ends. The CDR3 protein is CASSYSLGSKNIQYF. The CDR3 DNA follows: TGTGCCAGCAGTTACTCACTCGGGTCCAAAAACATTCAGTACTTC.

The gene calls are TRBV18 and TRBJ1-2; D remains ambiguous. Germline CDR1 reads KGHSH; CDR2 reads LQKENI. This CDR3 comprises 15 residues. The germline V and J ends were trimmed by 2 bases and 2 bases, with 12 bases remaining between them. DNA of the CDR3: TGTGCCAGCTCACCAACGCCCGGGGTGAACTATGGCTACACCTTC. This codes for CASSPTPGVNYGYTF.

This clone was counted only a few times. The CDR3 DNA follows: TGTGCCAGCAGTTTAGTTCCCCGGGGAGAGACCCAGTACTTC. This translates into CASSLVPRGETQYF. V is TRBV27 and J is TRBJ2-5, with D perhaps TRBD2 (5 bases). This CDR3 has 14 residues. V lost 2 bases, J lost 4 bases, and 11 bases lay in between. The germline gives CDR1 MNHEY, CDR2 SMNVEV (reference sequence).

This chain uses TRBV4-2 with TRBJ1-3; TRBD1 matches 7 bases. V lost 0 bases to trimming and J lost 3 bases; unmatched junction nucleotides: 5. CDR1 and CDR2 (germline): LGHNA, YNFKEQ. There are 16 residues in the CDR3. CDR3 region: CASSQDGTVYGNTIYF. The CDR3 bases are TGTGCCAGCAGCCAAGATGGGACAGTATATGGAAACACCATATATTTT.

The chain couples TRBV2 to TRBJ1-1; TRBD1 agrees at 9 bases. This CDR3 is 20 amino acids long. Germline V gene lookup returns CDR1 SNHLY and CDR2 FYNNEI. The chain's CDR3 is CAKPPAVLAPGTGWSTEAFF. For the CDR3, the DNA is TGTGCTAAACCGCCAGCAGTTTTAGCCCCCGGGACAGGGTGGAGCACTGAAGCTTTCTTT.

V and J are TRBV10-2 and TRBJ2-1; possibly TRBD2 for D (6 bases). V was clipped by 4 bases and J by 5 bases, with 15 bases between them. Germline V gene lookup returns CDR1 WSHSY and CDR2 SAAADI. The CDR3 has 15 amino acids. The CDR3 loop is CASSVWRRDNNEQFF. As DNA, the CDR3 is TGCGCCAGCAGTGTCTGGAGGCGGGATAACAATGAGCAGTTCTTC.

The V gene is TRBV7-2, the J gene TRBJ2-7, with TRBD1 as a possible D gene (6 bases). This CDR3 spans 16 amino acids. Germline lookup yields CDR1 SGHTA and CDR2 FQGNSA. Trimming pared 1 base from V and 3 bases from J, leaving 16 bases between. The CDR3, as DNA: TGTGCCAGCAGCTTAGGACAGGAGCGTTTAGTCTACGAGCAGTACTTC. Protein: CASSLGQERLVYEQYF.

A note on this clone: Other DNA sequences in this sample translate to the same CDR3. The rearrangement joins TRBV6-2 or TRBV6-3 to TRBJ1-2; D is uncertain. Trimming shortened V by 2 bases and J by 5 bases, and 6 bases separated the two germline ends. The CDR3 consists of 12 residues. Germline loops: CDR1 MNHEY, CDR2 SVGEGT. The CDR3 is CASSYDSYGYTF. The CDR3 region has the DNA TGTGCCAGCAGTTACGATAGTTATGGCTACACCTTC.

The V gene is TRBV7-2, the J gene TRBJ2-5, with D perhaps matching TRBD2 (5 bases). Germline V gives CDR1 SGHTA, CDR2 FQGNSA. This CDR3 has 15 amino acids. Trimming stripped 2 bases from V and 6 bases from J, with 16 bases between. CDR3 region: CASSLNPFRGKTQYF. The CDR3 region has the DNA TGTGCCAGCAGCTTAAACCCTTTCCGGGGAAAGACCCAGTACTTC.

This clone was detected once. The gene calls are TRBV12-5 and TRBJ2-5; tentatively, D is TRBD1 (8 bases). In germline, CDR1 is LGHNT, CDR2 FRNRAP. Trimming took 5 bases from V and 3 from J, leaving 19 bases between them. This CDR3 has 16 amino acids. The CDR3 region has the DNA TGTGCTAGTGGTGGAGGCCAGGGGGCGGGGGAAGAGACCCAGTACTTC. Amino acid sequence: CASGGGQGAGEETQYF.